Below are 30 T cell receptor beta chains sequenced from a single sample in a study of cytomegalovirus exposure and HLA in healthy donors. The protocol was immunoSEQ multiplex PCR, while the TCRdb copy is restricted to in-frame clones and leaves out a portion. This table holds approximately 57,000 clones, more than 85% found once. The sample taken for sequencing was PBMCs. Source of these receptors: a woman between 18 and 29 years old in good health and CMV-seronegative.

CDR3: CASSPVLAGQMDGELFF. CDR3 in DNA: TGCGCCAGCAGCCCGGTACTAGCGGGGCAAATGGACGGGGAGCTGTTTTTT. V and J are TRBV5-1 and TRBJ2-2, with 10 bases lining up with TRBD2. V gave up 4 bases and J gave up 7 bases; unmatched junction bases: 13. The germline gives CDR1 SGHRS, CDR2 YFSETQ. The CDR3 consists of 17 residues. The whole variable domain, remainder taken from reference TRBV5-1 and TRBJ2-2, is KAGVTQTPRYLIKTRGQQVTLSCSPISGHRSVSWYQQTPGQGLQFLFEYFSETQRNKGNFPGRFSGRQFSNSRSEMNVSTLELGDSALYLCASSPVLAGQMDGELFFGEGSRLTVL.

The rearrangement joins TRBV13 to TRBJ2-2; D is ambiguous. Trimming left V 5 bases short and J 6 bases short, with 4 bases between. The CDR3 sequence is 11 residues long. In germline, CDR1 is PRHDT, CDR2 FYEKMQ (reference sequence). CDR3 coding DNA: TGTGCCAGCAGCCTGTCCGGGGAGCTGTTTTTT. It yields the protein CASSLSGELFF.

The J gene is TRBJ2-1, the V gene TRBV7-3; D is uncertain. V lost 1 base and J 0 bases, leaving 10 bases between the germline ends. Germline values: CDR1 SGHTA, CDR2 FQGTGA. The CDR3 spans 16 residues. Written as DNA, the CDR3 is TGTGCCAGCAGCTTAAATTATCCGAGCTCCTACAATGAGCAGTTCTTC. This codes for CASSLNYPSSYNEQFF. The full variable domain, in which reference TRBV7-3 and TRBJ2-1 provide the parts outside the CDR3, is GAGVSQTPSNKVTEKGKYVELRCDPISGHTALYWYRQSLGQGPEFLIYFQGTGAADDSGLPNDRFFAVRPEGSVSTLKIQRTERGDSAVYLCASSLNYPSSYNEQFFGPGTRLTVL.

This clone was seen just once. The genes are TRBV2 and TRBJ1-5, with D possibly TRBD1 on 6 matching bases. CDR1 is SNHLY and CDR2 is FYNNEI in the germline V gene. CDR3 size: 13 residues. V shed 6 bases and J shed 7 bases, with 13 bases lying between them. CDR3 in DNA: TGTGCCAGCAGGCTTATCACAGGGCAGCCCCAGCATTTT. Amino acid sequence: CASRLITGQPQHF. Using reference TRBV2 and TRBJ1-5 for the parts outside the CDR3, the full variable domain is EPEVTQTPSHQVTQMGQEVILRCVPISNHLYFYWYRQILGQKVEFLVSFYNNEISEKSEIFDDQFSVERPDGSNFTLKIRSTKLEDSAMYFCASRLITGQPQHFGDGTRLSIL.

The CDR3 reads CASRAGTGGHEQYF. DNA of the CDR3: TGTGCCAGCAGGGCCGGGACAGGGGGCCACGAGCAGTACTTC. The chain couples TRBV6-1 to TRBJ2-7; 12 bases are shared with TRBD1. V shed 6 bases and J 5 bases; nucleotides not matched to a gene: 5. CDR1 is MNHNS and CDR2 is SASEGT in the germline V gene. The CDR3 length is 14 residues.

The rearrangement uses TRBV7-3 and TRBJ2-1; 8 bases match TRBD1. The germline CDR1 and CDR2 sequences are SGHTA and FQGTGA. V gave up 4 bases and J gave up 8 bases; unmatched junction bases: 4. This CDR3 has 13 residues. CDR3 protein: CASSSTGVDEQFF. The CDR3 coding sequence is TGTGCCAGCAGCTCGACAGGGGTGGATGAGCAGTTCTTC.

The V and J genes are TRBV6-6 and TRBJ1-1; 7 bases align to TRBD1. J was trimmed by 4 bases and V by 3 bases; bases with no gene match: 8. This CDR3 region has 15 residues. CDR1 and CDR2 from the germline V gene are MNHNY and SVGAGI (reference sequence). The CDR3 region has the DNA TGTGCCAGCAGTTATCCGCAGGGGGTCGGCACTGAAGCTTTCTTT. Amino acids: CASSYPQGVGTEAFF.

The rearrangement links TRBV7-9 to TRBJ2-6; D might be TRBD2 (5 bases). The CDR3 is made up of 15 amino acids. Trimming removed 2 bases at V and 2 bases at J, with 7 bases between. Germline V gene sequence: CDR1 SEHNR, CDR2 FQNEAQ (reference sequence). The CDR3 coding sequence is TGTGCCAGCAGCTTACAGCGGACTGGGGCCAACGTCCTGACTTTC. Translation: CASSLQRTGANVLTF.

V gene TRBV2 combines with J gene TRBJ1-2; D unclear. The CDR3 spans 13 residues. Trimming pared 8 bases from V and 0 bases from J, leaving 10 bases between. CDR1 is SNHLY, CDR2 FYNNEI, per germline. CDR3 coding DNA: TGTGCCAGCGGAGGTGACGCTAACTATGGCTACACCTTC. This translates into CASGGDANYGYTF. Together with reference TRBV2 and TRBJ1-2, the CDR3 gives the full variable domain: EPEVTQTPSHQVTQMGQEVILRCVPISNHLYFYWYRQILGQKVEFLVSFYNNEISEKSEIFDDQFSVERPDGSNFTLKIRSTKLEDSAMYFCASGGDANYGYTFGSGTRLTVV.

CDR3 bases: TGTGCCAGCAGTGACGGCTTGAACACTGAAGCTTTCTTT. Protein: CASSDGLNTEAFF. This chain links TRBV6-4 with TRBJ1-1; D remains ambiguous. The CDR3 runs to 13 residues. The germline V and J ends were trimmed by 2 bases and 0 bases, with 4 bases remaining between them. Per germline, CDR1 MRHNA and CDR2 SNTAGT.

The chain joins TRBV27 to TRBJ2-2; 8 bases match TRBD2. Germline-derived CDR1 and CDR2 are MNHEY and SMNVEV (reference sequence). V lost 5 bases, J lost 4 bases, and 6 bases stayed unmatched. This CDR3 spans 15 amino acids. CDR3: CASSLIAGSTGELFF. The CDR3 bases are TGTGCCAGCAGTCTCATAGCGGGGTCCACCGGGGAGCTGTTTTTT.

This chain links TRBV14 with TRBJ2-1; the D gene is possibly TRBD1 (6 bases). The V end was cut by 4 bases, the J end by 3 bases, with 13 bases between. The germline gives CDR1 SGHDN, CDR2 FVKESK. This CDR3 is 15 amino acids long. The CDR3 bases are TGTGCCAGCAGCCCGTCCGCAGGGGTCTACAATGAGCAGTTCTTC. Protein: CASSPSAGVYNEQFF.

This chain's CDR3 is CASSWTGFNQPQHF. The CDR3 coding sequence is TGTGCCAGCAGTTGGACAGGATTTAATCAGCCCCAGCATTTT. This chain links TRBV27 with TRBJ1-5; 7 bases match TRBD1. This CDR3 is 14 amino acids long. Germline CDR1 and CDR2: MNHEY and SMNVEV (reference sequence). V lost 4 bases, J lost 4 bases, and 4 bases stayed unmatched.

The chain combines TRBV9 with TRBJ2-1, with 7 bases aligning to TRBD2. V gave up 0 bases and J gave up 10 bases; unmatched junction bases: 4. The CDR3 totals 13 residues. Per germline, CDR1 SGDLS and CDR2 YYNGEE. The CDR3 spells CASSVALADEQFF. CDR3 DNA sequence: TGTGCCAGCAGCGTAGCTCTAGCGGACGAGCAGTTCTTC.

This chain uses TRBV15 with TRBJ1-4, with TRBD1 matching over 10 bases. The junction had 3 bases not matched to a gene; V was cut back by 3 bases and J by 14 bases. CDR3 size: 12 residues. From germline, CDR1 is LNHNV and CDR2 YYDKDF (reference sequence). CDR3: CATSSRTGGLFF. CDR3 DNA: TGTGCCACCAGCAGTCGGACAGGGGGTCTGTTTTTT.

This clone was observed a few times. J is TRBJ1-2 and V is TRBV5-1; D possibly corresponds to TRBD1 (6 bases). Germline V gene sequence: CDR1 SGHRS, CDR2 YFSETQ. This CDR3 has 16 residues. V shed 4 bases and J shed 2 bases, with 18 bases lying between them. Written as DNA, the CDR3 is TGCGCCAGCAGCGTAAATCCGGGACACGGGAACTATGGCTACACCTTC. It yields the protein CASSVNPGHGNYGYTF.

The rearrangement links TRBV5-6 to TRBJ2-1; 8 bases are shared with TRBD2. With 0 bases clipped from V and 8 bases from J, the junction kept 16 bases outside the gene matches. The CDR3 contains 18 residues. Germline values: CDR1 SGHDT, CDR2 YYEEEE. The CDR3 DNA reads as TGTGCCAGCAGCTTGGCGATAAAGTCGGGGACTAGTGTCGATGAGCAGTTCTTC. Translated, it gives CASSLAIKSGTSVDEQFF.

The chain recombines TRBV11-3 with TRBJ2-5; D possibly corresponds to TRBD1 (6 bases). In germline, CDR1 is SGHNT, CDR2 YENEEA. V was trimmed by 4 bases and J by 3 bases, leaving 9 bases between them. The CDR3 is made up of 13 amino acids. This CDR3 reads CASSSHREETQYF. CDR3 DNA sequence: TGTGCCAGCAGCTCCCACAGGGAAGAGACCCAGTACTTC.

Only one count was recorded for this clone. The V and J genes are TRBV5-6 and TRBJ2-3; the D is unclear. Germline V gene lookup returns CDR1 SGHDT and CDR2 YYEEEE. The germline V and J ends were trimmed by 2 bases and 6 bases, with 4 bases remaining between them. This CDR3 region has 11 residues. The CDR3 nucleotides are TGTGCCAGCAGCTTCCGGGATACGCAGTATTTT. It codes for CASSFRDTQYF.

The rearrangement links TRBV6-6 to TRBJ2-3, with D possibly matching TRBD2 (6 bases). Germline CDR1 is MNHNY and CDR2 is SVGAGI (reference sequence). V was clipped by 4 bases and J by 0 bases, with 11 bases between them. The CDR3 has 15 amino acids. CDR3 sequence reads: CASSLAGLSTDTQYF. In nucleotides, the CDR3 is TGTGCCAGCAGTTTGGCGGGACTTAGCACAGATACGCAGTATTTT.

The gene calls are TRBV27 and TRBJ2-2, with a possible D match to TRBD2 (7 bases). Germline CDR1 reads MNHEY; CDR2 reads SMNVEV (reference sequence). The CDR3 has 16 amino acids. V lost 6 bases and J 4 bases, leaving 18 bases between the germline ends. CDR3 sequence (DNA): TGTGCCAGCAGGTTGACTACAGGGAGGGTCACCGGGGAGCTGTTTTTT. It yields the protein CASRLTTGRVTGELFF.

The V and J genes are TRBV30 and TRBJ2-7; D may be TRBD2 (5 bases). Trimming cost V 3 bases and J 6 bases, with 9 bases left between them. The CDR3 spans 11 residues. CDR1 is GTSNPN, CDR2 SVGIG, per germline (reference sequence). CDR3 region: CAWRSAGEQYV. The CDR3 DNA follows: TGTGCCTGGAGGTCCGCGGGCGAGCAGTACGTC.

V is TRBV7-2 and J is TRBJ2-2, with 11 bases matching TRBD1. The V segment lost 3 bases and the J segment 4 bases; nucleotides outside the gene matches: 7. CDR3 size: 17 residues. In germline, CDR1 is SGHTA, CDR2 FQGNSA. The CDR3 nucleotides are TGTGCCAGCAGCTTTTACCGGGACAGGGGGTTCACCGGGGAGCTGTTTTTT. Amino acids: CASSFYRDRGFTGELFF.

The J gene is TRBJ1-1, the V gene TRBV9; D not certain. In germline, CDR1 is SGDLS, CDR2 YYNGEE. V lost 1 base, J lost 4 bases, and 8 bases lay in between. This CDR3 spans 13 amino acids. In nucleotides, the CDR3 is TGTGCCAGCAGCGTAATCACGGGCACTGAAGCTTTCTTT. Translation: CASSVITGTEAFF. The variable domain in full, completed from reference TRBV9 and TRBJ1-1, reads DSGVTQTPKHLITATGQRVTLRCSPRSGDLSVYWYQQSLDQGLQFLIQYYNGEERAKGNILERFSAQQFPDLHSELNLSSLELGDSALYFCASSVITGTEAFFGQGTRLTVV.

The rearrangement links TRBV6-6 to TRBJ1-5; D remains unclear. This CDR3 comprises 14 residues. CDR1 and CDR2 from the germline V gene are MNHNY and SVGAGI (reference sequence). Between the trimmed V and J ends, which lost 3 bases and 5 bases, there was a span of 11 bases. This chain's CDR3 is CASSYRTGDQPQHF. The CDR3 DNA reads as TGTGCCAGCAGTTATAGGACGGGAGATCAGCCCCAGCATTTT.

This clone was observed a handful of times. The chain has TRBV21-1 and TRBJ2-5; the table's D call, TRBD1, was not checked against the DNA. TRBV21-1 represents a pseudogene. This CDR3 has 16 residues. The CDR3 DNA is TGTGCCAGCAGCAAGATTCCTTCGGGACAGCAAGAGACCCAGTACTTC. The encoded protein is CASSKIPSGQQETQYF.

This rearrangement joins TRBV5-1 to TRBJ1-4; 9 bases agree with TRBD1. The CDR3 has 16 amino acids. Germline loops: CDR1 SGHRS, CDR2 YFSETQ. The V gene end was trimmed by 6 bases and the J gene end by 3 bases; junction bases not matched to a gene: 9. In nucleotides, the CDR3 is TGCGCCAGCACTGCAACAGGGGGCTCGGCTAATGAAAAACTGTTTTTT. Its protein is CASTATGGSANEKLFF.

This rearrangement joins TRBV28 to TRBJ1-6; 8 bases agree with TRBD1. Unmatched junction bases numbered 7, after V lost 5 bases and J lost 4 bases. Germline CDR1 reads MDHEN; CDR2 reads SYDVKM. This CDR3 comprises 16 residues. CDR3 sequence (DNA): TGTGCCAGCAGTCCGAGCGACAGGGGATATAATTCACCCCTCCACTTT. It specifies CASSPSDRGYNSPLHF. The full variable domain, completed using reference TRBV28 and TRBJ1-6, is DVKVTQSSRYLVKRTGEKVFLECVQDMDHENMFWYRQDPGLGLRLIYFSYDVKMKEKGDIPEGYSVSREKKERFSLILESASTNQTSMYLCASSPSDRGYNSPLHFGNGTRLTVT.

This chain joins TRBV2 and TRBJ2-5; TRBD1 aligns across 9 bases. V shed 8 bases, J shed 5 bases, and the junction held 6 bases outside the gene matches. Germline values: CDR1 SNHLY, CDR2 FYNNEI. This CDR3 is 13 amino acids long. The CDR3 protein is CASAGTGWETQYF. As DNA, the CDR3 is TGTGCCAGCGCCGGGACAGGGTGGGAGACCCAGTACTTC.

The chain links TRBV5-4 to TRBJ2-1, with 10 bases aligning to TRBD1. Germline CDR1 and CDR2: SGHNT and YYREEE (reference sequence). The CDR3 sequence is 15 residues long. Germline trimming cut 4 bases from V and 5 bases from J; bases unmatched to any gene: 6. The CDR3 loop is CASSTRQGADNEQFF. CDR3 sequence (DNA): TGTGCCAGCAGCACTCGACAGGGGGCCGACAATGAGCAGTTCTTC.